Below, one TCR beta chain is given with its context. What it binds is unknown. This sample is part of a study of OX40 agonist ivuxolimab in advanced cancers. Findings of the study overall: Averaged across samples, CD8+ T cells carried more expanded clones than CD4+ did. Partial responders treated at 0.1-3.0 mg/kg exhibited clonal expansion among the lowest measured. With doses of 0.1 to 3.0 mg/kg, CD4+ and CD8+ blood T cells had undergone clonal expansion by week 6.

Germline loops: CDR1 SGHTA, CDR2 FQGTGA. Trimming at V came to 3 bases and at J to 2 bases, leaving 4 bases not matched to a gene. The CDR3 is 15 amino acids. Produced via immunoSEQ multiplex PCR; TCRdb's table is partial and in-frame only. Of about 83,000 clones in the sample, 84% are singletons; the top ten hold approximately 1.5%. The receptor's source is an adult with an advanced solid tumor such as melanoma, head and neck, liver or kidney cancer. The sequences come from CD4+ or CD8+ T cells sorted from blood, collected in a trial of the OX40 agonist ivuxolimab. V and J are TRBV7-3 and TRBJ2-3; 8 nucleotides align to TRBD2. The CDR3, as DNA: TGTGCCAGCAGCTTTGCGGGGGGAGTCACAGATACGCAGTATTTT. Protein sequence: CASSFAGGVTDTQYF.